The clone carrying this TCR beta chain has just a few counts. Its antigen is still unknown. The data were obtained in a study of T cell repertoires in cytomegalovirus infection. Study-wide context: Public TCR beta signatures marked donors with CMV infection and the matching HLA. Study-wide findings and caveats: HLA-C-restricted CMV-specific TCR beta clonotypes prevailed in the ex vivo response. Using cumulative public TCR beta family frequency, the authors identified those who carried CMV together with the relevant HLA.

TCRdb re-called the reads with MiXCR, one entry per CDR3 protein. The sample includes hundreds of thousands of distinct CDR3 sequences, around a tenth of them seen just once. Germline CDR1 LNHNV, CDR2 YYDKDF (reference sequence). The CDR3 covers 14 residues. V lost 5 bases and J lost 3, with 13 bases in between. The chain combines TRBV15 with TRBJ1-1; D gene ambiguous. The sequencing input was PBMCs. The sequence was obtained from a human donor in good health (CMV status not recorded). Some clones in this sample may be carry-over from other donors' samples. The CDR3 DNA sequence: TGTGCCACCAGCGGCCTAAGGTGGGACACTGAAGCTTTCTTT. It translates to CATSGLRWDTEAFF.